This TCR beta chain comes out of a study of cytomegalovirus exposure and HLA in healthy donors. Researchers ran the PCR with 60 Vbeta and 13 Jbeta primers. This table comes from immunoSEQ multiplex PCR, and its TCRdb copy is limited to in-frame clones, with some not included. The sample holds about 260,000 clones, under 80% seen once. The V gene end was trimmed by 6 bases and the J gene end by 8 bases; junction bases not matched to a gene: 10. There are 14 residues in the CDR3. Germline assignment: CDR1 MDHEN and CDR2 SYDVKM. The receptor was derived from a female donor in good health and CMV-seronegative. The J gene is TRBJ1-5, the V gene TRBV28; 7 positions agree with TRBD1. Input material: PBMCs. CDR3 sequence: CASSPGDDREPQHF. CDR3 in DNA: TGTGCCAGCAGCCCTGGGGACGACAGGGAGCCCCAGCATTTT. The complete variable domain, with remaining parts taken from reference TRBV28 and TRBJ1-5, reads DVKVTQSSRYLVKRTGEKVFLECVQDMDHENMFWYRQDPGLGLRLIYFSYDVKMKEKGDIPEGYSVSREKKERFSLILESASTNQTSMYLCASSPGDDREPQHFGDGTRLSIL.